Following are 26 T cell receptor beta chains from one sample sequenced in a study of CD4 T cells in relation to SARS-CoV-2 and coronaviruses. Unexposed donor CD4+ T cells date from about 2011-2019, before the COVID-19 pandemic. Clones were sequenced by immunoSEQ multiplex PCR, and TCRdb holds only the in-frame ones, with some missing. The profile shows tens of thousands of clones, 80% to 95% of them singletons. The sample was naive CD4+ T cells from PBMCs. As for subset: naive CD4+ T cells isolated by negative enrichment. The receptor set was obtained from a human donor in good health.

This rearrangement joins TRBV7-2 to TRBJ1-2; possibly TRBD1 for D (6 bases). The V end lost 5 bases, the J end lost 1 base, and 11 bases lay between the germline ends. Germline V gene sequence: CDR1 SGHTA, CDR2 FQGNSA. CDR3 length equals 14 residues. The CDR3 sequence is CASSPRGGNYGYTF. The CDR3 DNA reads TGTGCCAGCAGCCCCCGAGGGGGTAACTATGGCTACACCTTC.

This clone has only one observation. The rearrangement uses TRBV24-1 and TRBJ1-5; 7 nucleotides agree with TRBD1. The V gene end was trimmed by 8 bases and the J gene end by 0 bases; junction bases not matched to a gene: 18. The germline V gene encodes CDR1 KGHDR and CDR2 SFDVKD. This CDR3 spans 19 amino acids. In DNA, the CDR3 is TGTGCCACCATTCCACCCGGGACAGCATATAATTATAGCAATCAGCCCCAGCATTTT. Translating gives CATIPPGTAYNYSNQPQHF.

The rearrangement joins TRBV5-4 to TRBJ1-6; the match to TRBD1 covers 9 bases. V gave up 4 bases and J gave up 7 bases; unmatched junction bases: 12. This CDR3 has 17 residues. The germline V gene has CDR1 SGHNT and CDR2 YYREEE (reference sequence). This CDR3 reads CASSPGGTGLWNSPLHF. The CDR3, as DNA: TGTGCCAGCAGCCCGGGAGGGACAGGGTTATGGAATTCACCCCTCCACTTT.

This chain joins TRBV7-2 and TRBJ2-7; a possible D gene is TRBD2 (6 bases). This CDR3 has 14 amino acids. Germline V gene data show CDR1 as SGHTA and CDR2 as FQGNSA. V was shortened by 4 bases and J by 5 bases, with 15 bases between the two germline ends. CDR3 region: CASSSGLPPDEQYF. In nucleotides, the CDR3 is TGTGCCAGCAGCTCGGGACTCCCTCCTGACGAGCAGTACTTC.

This rearrangement joins TRBV12-3 or TRBV12-4 to TRBJ2-3, with D tentatively TRBD1 (6 bases). The ends were cut back, 2 bases at V and 5 bases at J, with 8 bases in the middle. This CDR3 contains 13 residues. CDR3 DNA: TGTGCCAGCAGTTTAACAGGGCGAGATACGCAGTATTTT. It yields the protein CASSLTGRDTQYF.

CDR3 region: CASSLRGLSYNEQFF. CDR3 DNA sequence: TGTGCCAGCAGTTTACGGGGCCTCTCCTACAATGAGCAGTTCTTC. This sequence joins TRBV27 and TRBJ2-1; D is tentatively TRBD1 or TRBD2 (5 bases each). Germline lookup yields CDR1 MNHEY and CDR2 SMNVEV (reference sequence). This CDR3 spans 15 amino acids. With 2 bases removed from V and 0 bases from J, the gap between germline ends came to 8 bases.

The chain is built from TRBV7-2 and TRBJ1-5; no firm D call. V lost 5 bases, J lost 0 bases, and 11 bases lay in between. The CDR3 is 15 residues long. The germline CDR1 and CDR2 sequences are SGHTA and FQGNSA. The chain's CDR3 is CASSLQIYSNQPQHF. The CDR3 nucleotides read TGTGCCAGCAGCCTACAGATCTATAGCAATCAGCCCCAGCATTTT.

This chain joins TRBV9 and TRBJ1-3; D unresolved. CDR1 is SGDLS, CDR2 YYNGEE, per germline. The length of the CDR3 is 11 residues. V was pared by 0 bases and J by 5 bases, with 0 bases between. The DNA for the CDR3 is TGTGCCAGCAGCGTAGGAAACACCATATATTTT. Amino acid sequence: CASSVGNTIYF.

V gene TRBV5-1 combines with J gene TRBJ2-4, with D perhaps matching TRBD2 (6 bases). This CDR3 is 16 amino acids long. V was trimmed by 5 bases and J by 0 bases, leaving 15 bases between them. Germline V gives CDR1 SGHRS, CDR2 YFSETQ. The CDR3 nucleotides read TGCGCCAGCAGACGGGACTCCCATTTAGCCAAAAACATTCAGTACTTC. Protein sequence: CASRRDSHLAKNIQYF.

The V and J genes are TRBV7-3 and TRBJ2-2; D is possibly TRBD1 or TRBD2 (5 bases each). Germline V gene data show CDR1 as SGHTA and CDR2 as FQGTGA. The CDR3 is made up of 17 amino acids. Between the trimmed V and J ends, which lost 5 bases and 0 bases, there was a span of 16 bases. CDR3: CASSPIMRGANTGELFF. The CDR3 DNA is TGTGCCAGCAGCCCGATAATGAGGGGCGCGAACACCGGGGAGCTGTTTTTT.

The V call is TRBV11-2, the J call TRBJ2-3; perhaps D is TRBD1 or TRBD2 (5 bases each). The CDR3 spans 12 residues. Trimming took 8 bases from V and 9 from J, leaving 15 bases between them. CDR1 and CDR2 from the germline V gene are SGHAT and FQNNGV. The CDR3: CASALSGTTQYF. The DNA for the CDR3 is TGTGCCAGCGCCCTCTCCGGGACCACGCAGTATTTT.

This clone was observed once. The rearrangement links TRBV24-1 to TRBJ1-5; possible D gene TRBD1, 6 bases. The CDR3 runs 14 residues. The germline V and J ends were trimmed by 7 bases and 7 bases, with 16 bases remaining between them. From germline, CDR1 is KGHDR and CDR2 SFDVKD. The CDR3 DNA sequence: TGTGCCACCAGCCCTACTACAGGGTACCAGCCCCAGCATTTT. It specifies CATSPTTGYQPQHF.

This rearrangement joins TRBV2 to TRBJ1-3, with 11 bases that match TRBD1. J lost 3 bases, V lost 8 bases, and 9 bases had no gene match. The CDR3 has 16 amino acids. Germline-derived CDR1 and CDR2 are SNHLY and FYNNEI. The CDR3, as DNA: TGTGCCAGCGGAAGACCGGGACAGGGGGATGGAAACACCATATATTTT. This gives the protein CASGRPGQGDGNTIYF.

The rearrangement joins TRBV7-3 to TRBJ1-1; possible D gene TRBD1, 5 bases. Between the trimmed V and J ends, which lost 0 bases and 0 bases, there was a span of 11 bases. The CDR3 consists of 16 residues. Germline V gives CDR1 SGHTA, CDR2 FQGTGA. CDR3 amino acids: CASSLTGQPMNTEAFF. Here the CDR3 DNA reads TGTGCCAGCAGCTTAACGGGGCAGCCCATGAACACTGAAGCTTTCTTT.

The chain couples TRBV29-1 to TRBJ2-7, with 14 bases matching TRBD2. The germline V gene has CDR1 SQVTM and CDR2 ANQGSEA. V lost 4 bases and J lost 7; bases outside the gene matches: 6. This CDR3 spans 14 amino acids. This CDR3 is CSVAVTSGREEQYF. Here the CDR3 DNA reads TGCAGCGTTGCGGTGACTAGCGGGAGGGAAGAGCAGTACTTC.

Here the CDR3 reads CASGSYNEQFF. The CDR3 bases are TGTGCCAGCGGCTCCTACAATGAGCAGTTCTTC. V is TRBV6-6 and J is TRBJ2-1, with D hard to call. Per the germline V gene, CDR1 is MNHNY and CDR2 is SVGAGI (reference sequence). Trimming pared 8 bases from V and 0 bases from J, leaving 2 bases between. The CDR3 runs to 11 residues.

This chain joins TRBV2 and TRBJ1-5, with 9 bases lining up with TRBD1. The CDR3 length is 14 residues. Germline CDR1 SNHLY, CDR2 FYNNEI. V lost 7 bases and J lost 6; bases outside the gene matches: 7. In nucleotides, the CDR3 is TGTGCCAGCATTCCTACAGGGGGCGGTCAGCCCCAGCATTTT. It is translated as CASIPTGGGQPQHF. Drawing the rest from reference TRBV2 and TRBJ1-5, the complete variable domain is EPEVTQTPSHQVTQMGQEVILRCVPISNHLYFYWYRQILGQKVEFLVSFYNNEISEKSEIFDDQFSVERPDGSNFTLKIRSTKLEDSAMYFCASIPTGGGQPQHFGDGTRLSIL.

The CDR3 DNA is TGCGCCAGCAGCTTGGTAACCGGGACAGGGATCAGGGAAAAACTGTTTTTT. Protein: CASSLVTGTGIREKLFF. The chain has TRBV5-1 and TRBJ1-4; 9 bases line up with TRBD1. V was pared by 0 bases and J by 8 bases, with 11 bases of the junction left unmatched. Germline CDR1 SGHRS, CDR2 YFSETQ. The CDR3 is 17 residues long.

The V and J genes are TRBV15 and TRBJ2-5; 8 bases fit TRBD2. The CDR3 sequence is 17 residues long. The ends lost 0 bases at V and 1 base at J; junction bases unmatched: 7. Germline V CDR1 and CDR2: LNHNV, YYDKDF (reference sequence). CDR3 nucleotides: TGTGCCACCAGCAGAGATCGGCCAGCGGGGGCCCAAGAGACCCAGTACTTC. Translated: CATSRDRPAGAQETQYF.

V usage is TRBV28 and J usage is TRBJ2-7, with 8 bases aligning to TRBD1. J lost 7 bases, V lost 7 bases, and 9 bases had no gene match. The CDR3 totals 13 residues. Germline loops: CDR1 MDHEN, CDR2 SYDVKM. CDR3 DNA sequence: TGTGCCAGCACCGGACAGGGTCTTAGGGAGCAGTACTTC. Its translation: CASTGQGLREQYF.

This chain links TRBV5-1 with TRBJ2-3, with 15 bases lining up with TRBD2. J gave up 2 bases and V 4 bases, and 17 bases lay outside the gene matches. CDR3 length: 21 amino acids. CDR1 and CDR2 (germline): SGHRS, YFSETQ. The CDR3 spells CASSKMAGTSGRLETTDTQYF. The CDR3 nucleotides are TGCGCCAGCAGCAAGATGGCCGGGACTAGCGGGAGGTTGGAGACCACAGATACGCAGTATTTT.

The rearrangement uses TRBV6-2 or TRBV6-3 and TRBJ1-3, with D perhaps TRBD1 (5 bases). The CDR3 has 15 amino acids. Germline CDR1 reads MNHEY; CDR2 reads SVGEGT. V shed 6 bases and J shed 7 bases, with 19 bases lying between them. The CDR3 sequence is CASSGPGRTLNTIYF. DNA of the CDR3: TGTGCCAGCAGCGGACCGGGACGCACCCTGAACACCATATATTTT.

The genes are TRBV21-1 and TRBJ2-7. TRBV21-1 is noted as a pseudogene. The CDR3 runs 14 residues. CDR3 sequence (DNA): TGTGCCAGCAGCAAAGTTGGCAGACCCTACGAGCAGTACTTC. It is translated as CASSKVGRPYEQYF.

The J gene is TRBJ1-5, the V gene TRBV6-5, with 8 bases fitting TRBD1. V dropped 5 bases and J dropped 4; count of bases not matched to a gene: 7. Germline V lookup: CDR1 MNHEY, CDR2 SVGAGI. CDR3 size: 15 residues. The CDR3 region is CASSPGTGYNQPQHF. Written as DNA, the CDR3 is TGTGCCAGCAGTCCTGGGACAGGCTATAATCAGCCCCAGCATTTT.

The rearrangement uses TRBV7-3 and TRBJ2-3; a possible D gene is TRBD1 (6 bases). This CDR3 spans 16 amino acids. Germline CDR1 SGHTA, CDR2 FQGTGA. The V gene lost 1 base and the J gene lost 2 bases, with 13 bases spanning the gap. The CDR3 here is CASSLNSGATTDTQYF. The CDR3 coding sequence is TGTGCCAGCAGCTTAAACTCAGGGGCAACCACAGATACGCAGTATTTT.

The chain couples TRBV5-1 to TRBJ1-1; TRBD1 matches 10 bases. Germline assignment: CDR1 SGHRS and CDR2 YFSETQ. The CDR3 is made up of 15 amino acids. After removal of 2 bases from V and 1 base from J, the junction contained 2 bases not matched to a gene. In DNA, the CDR3 is TGCGCCAGCAGCTTCGGGACAGGGGCGAACACTGAAGCTTTCTTT. Amino acid sequence: CASSFGTGANTEAFF.